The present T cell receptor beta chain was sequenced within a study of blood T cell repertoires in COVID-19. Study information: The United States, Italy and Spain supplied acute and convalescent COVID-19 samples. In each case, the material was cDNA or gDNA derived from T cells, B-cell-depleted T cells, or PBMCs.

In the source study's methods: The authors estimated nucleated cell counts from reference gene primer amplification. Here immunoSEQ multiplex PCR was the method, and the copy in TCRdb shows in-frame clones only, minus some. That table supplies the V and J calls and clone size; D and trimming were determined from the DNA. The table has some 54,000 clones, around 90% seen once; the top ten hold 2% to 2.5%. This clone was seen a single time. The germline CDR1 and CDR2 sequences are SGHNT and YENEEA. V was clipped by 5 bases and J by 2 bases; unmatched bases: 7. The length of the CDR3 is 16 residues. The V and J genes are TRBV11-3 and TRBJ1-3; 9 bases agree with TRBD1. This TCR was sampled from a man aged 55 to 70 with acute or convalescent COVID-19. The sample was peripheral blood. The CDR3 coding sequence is TGTGCCAGCAGCCCCGTTCGGGACAGGGCTGGAAACACCATATATTTT. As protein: CASSPVRDRAGNTIYF.